This TCR beta chain was documented in a study of post-analysis software for immune sequencing data. Overall study context: Relapsing-remitting, secondary progressive and progressive-relapsing multiple sclerosis were all included among the disease courses. Broader study findings: Pronounced co-clustering by F measure was evident among identically batched samples. Patients showed TRBV5-6, TRBV5-1 and TRBV20-1 among four to six TRBV segments more frequent than in controls. Normalized Chao1 diversity in multiple sclerosis patients fell significantly below that of controls.

TCR beta cDNA libraries included unique molecular identifiers. Out of about 0.95 to 10 million T cells, hundreds of thousands of cDNA molecules were generated. TCRdb recomputed calls from the PCR reads with MiXCR, one row per CDR3 protein. The table has approximately 630,000 distinct CDR3 sequences, around 64% seen once; the top ten hold around 10%. Trimming took 6 bases from V and 0 from J, leaving 19 bases between them. This CDR3 spans 16 amino acids. Germline-derived CDR1 and CDR2 are SQVTM and ANQGSEA. Concerning this clonotype: What it binds is unknown.

This sequence was found in a girl under 10 years old with multiple sclerosis. The chain carries TRBV29-1 and TRBJ2-3; possibly TRBD2 for D (6 bases). Input material: blood. CDR3 sequence reads: CSVEIQGLASTDTQYF. Here the CDR3 DNA reads TGCAGCGTGGAGATTCAGGGACTTGCTAGCACAGATACGCAGTATTTT.